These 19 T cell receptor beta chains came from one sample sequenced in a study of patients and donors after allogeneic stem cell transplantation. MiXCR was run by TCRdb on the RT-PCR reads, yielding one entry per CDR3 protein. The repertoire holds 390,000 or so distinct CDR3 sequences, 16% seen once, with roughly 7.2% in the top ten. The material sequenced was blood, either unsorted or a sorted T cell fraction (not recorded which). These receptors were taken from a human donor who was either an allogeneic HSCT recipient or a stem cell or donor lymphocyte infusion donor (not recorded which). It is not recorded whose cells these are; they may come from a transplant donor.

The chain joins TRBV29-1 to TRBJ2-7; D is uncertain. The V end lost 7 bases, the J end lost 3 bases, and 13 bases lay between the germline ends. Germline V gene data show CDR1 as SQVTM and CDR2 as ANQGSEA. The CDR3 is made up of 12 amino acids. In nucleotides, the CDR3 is TGCAGCGCCCGGGCCAGATACTACGAGCAGTACTTC. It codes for CSARARYYEQYF.

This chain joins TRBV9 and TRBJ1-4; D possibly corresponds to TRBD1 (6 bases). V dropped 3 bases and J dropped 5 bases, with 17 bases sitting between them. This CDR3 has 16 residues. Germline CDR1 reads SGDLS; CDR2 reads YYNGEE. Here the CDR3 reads CASSAGHGLGNEKLFF. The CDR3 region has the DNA TGTGCCAGCAGCGCGGGACACGGGTTGGGAAATGAAAAACTGTTTTTT.

The CDR3 loop is CASRAYSVATGELFF. The CDR3 DNA sequence: TGTGCCAGCAGGGCTTACAGCGTTGCCACCGGGGAGCTGTTTTTT. V gene TRBV12-3 or TRBV12-4 combines with J gene TRBJ2-2; D is ambiguous. Trimming stripped 6 bases from V and 4 bases from J, with 15 bases between. CDR3 length: 15 amino acids.

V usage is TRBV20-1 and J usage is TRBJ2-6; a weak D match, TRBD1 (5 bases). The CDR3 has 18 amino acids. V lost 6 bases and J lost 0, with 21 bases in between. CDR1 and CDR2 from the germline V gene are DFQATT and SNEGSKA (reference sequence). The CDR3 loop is CSAVGPLDRYSGANVLTF. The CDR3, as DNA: TGCAGTGCCGTAGGTCCTCTAGACAGATACTCTGGGGCCAACGTCCTGACTTTC.

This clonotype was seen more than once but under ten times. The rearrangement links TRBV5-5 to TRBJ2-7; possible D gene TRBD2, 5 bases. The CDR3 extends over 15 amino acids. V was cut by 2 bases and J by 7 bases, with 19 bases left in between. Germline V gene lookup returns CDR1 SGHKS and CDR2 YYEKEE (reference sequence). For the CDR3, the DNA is TGTGCCAGCAGCTTACTAGATACGGCATTGGAGGAGCAGTACTTC. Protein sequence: CASSLLDTALEEQYF.

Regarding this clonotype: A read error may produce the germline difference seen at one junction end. CDR3 in DNA: TGCAGCGCCGGGCCTGGGGCCTTC. Its protein product is CSAGPGAF. The chain combines TRBV29-1 with TRBJ1-2; D is ambiguous. Germline CDR1 is SQVTM and CDR2 is ANQGSEA. This CDR3 region has 8 residues.

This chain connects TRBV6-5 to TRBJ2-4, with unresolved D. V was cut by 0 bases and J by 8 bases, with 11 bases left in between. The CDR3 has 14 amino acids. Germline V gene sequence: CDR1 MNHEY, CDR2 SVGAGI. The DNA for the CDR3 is TGTGCCAGCAGTTACTCAGGATTAAGGGACATTCAGTACTTC. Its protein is CASSYSGLRDIQYF.

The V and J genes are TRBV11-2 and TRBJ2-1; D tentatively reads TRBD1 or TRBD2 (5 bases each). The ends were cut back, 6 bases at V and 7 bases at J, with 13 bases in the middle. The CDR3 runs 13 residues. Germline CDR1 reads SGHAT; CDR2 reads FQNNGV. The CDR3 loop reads CASSRDPRNEQFF. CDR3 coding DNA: TGTGCCAGCAGTCGGGACCCCCGGAATGAGCAGTTCTTC.

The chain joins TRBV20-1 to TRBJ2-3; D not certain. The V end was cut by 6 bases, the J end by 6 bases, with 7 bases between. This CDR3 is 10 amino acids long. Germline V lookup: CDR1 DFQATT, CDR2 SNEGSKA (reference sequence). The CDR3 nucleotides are TGCAGTGCCGCCATTGATACGCAGTATTTT. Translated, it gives CSAAIDTQYF.

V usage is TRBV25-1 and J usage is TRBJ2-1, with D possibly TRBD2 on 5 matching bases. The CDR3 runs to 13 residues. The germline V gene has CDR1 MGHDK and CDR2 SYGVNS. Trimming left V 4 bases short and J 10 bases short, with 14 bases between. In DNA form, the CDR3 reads TGTGCCAGCAGTGGAGTAGAAAGCGGAGAGCAGTTCTTC. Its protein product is CASSGVESGEQFF.

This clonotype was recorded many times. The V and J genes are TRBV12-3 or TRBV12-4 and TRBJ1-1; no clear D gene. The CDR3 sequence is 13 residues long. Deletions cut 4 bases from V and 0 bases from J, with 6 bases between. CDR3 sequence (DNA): TGTGCCAGCAGTTACACCGTGAACACTGAAGCTTTCTTT. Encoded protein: CASSYTVNTEAFF.

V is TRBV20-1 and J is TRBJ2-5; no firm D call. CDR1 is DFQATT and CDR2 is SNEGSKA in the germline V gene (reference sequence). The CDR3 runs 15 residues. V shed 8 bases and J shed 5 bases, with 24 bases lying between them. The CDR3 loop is CSQKALWGGGETQYF. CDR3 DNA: TGCAGTCAAAAAGCCCTATGGGGTGGTGGGGAGACCCAGTACTTC.

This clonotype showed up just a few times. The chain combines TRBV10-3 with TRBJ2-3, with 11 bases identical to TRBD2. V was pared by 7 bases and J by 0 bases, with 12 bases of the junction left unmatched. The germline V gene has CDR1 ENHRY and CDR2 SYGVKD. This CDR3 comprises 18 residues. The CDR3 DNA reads TGTGCCATCAACGGACAGACGACTAGCGGGACTAGCACAGATACGCAGTATTTT. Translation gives CAINGQTTSGTSTDTQYF.

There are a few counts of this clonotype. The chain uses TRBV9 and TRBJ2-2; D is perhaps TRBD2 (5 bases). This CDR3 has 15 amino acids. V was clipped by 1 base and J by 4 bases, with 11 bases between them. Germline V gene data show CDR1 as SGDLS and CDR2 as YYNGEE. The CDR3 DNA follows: TGTGCCAGCAGCGTACGGGGAGATGGCACCGGGGAGCTGTTTTTT. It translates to CASSVRGDGTGELFF.

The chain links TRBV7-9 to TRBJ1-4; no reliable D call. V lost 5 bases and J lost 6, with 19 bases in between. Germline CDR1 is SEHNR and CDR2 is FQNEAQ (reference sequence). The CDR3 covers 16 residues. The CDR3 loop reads CASSLNRRSLDEKLFF. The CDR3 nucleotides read TGTGCCAGCAGCCTAAATAGACGGTCTCTTGATGAAAAACTGTTTTTT.

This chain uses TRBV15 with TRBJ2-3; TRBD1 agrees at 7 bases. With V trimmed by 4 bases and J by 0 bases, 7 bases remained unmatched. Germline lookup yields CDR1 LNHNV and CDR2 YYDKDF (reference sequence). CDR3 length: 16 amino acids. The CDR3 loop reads CATSKTQGLSTDTQYF. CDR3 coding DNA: TGTGCCACCAGCAAAACACAGGGGCTGAGCACAGATACGCAGTATTTT.

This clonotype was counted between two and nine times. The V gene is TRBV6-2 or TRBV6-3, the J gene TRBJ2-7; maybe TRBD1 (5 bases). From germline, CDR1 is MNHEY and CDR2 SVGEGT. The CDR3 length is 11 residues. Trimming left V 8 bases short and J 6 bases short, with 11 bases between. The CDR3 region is CASQTVAEQYF. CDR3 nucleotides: TGTGCCAGCCAGACAGTGGCCGAGCAGTACTTC.

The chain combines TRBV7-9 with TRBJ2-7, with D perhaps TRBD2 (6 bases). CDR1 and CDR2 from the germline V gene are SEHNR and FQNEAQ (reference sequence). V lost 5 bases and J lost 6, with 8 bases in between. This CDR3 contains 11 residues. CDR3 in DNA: TGTGCCAGCAGCGCTAGCGCCGAGCAGTACTTC. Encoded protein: CASSASAEQYF.

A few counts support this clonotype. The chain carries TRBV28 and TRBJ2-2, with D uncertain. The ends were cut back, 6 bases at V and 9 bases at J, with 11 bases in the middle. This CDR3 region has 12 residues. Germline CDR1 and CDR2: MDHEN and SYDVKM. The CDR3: CASRTLGWELFF. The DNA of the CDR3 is TGTGCCAGCAGGACCTTAGGCTGGGAGCTGTTTTTT.